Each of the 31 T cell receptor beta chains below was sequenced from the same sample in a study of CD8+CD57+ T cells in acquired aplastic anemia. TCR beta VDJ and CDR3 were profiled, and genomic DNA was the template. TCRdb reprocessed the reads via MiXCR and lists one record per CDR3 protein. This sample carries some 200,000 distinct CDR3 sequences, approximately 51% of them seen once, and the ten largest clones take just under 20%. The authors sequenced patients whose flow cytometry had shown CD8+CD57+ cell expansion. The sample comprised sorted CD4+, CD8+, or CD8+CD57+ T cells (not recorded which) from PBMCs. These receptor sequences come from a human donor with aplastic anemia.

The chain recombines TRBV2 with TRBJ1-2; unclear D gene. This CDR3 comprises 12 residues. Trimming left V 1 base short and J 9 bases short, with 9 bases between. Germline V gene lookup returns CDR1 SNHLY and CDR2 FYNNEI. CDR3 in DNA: TGTGCCAGCAGTGAAGGGGCTCGGAGCTACACCTTC. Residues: CASSEGARSYTF.

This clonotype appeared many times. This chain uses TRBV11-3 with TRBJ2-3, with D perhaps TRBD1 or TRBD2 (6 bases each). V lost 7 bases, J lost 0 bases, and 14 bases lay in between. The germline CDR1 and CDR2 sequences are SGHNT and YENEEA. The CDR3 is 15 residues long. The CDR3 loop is CASTEGGSSTDTQYF. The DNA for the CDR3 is TGTGCCAGCACCGAGGGGGGCTCTAGCACAGATACGCAGTATTTT.

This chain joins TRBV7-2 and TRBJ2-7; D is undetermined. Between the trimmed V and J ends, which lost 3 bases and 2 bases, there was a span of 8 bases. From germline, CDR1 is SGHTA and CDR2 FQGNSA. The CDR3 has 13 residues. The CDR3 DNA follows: TGTGCCAGCAGCTTGAGCACCACCTACGAGCAGTACTTC. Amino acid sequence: CASSLSTTYEQYF.

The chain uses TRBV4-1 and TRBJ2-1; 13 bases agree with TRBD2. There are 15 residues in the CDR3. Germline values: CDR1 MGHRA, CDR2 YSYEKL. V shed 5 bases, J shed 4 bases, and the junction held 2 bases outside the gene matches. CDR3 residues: CASSKLAGGYNEQFF. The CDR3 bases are TGCGCCAGCAGCAAACTAGCGGGAGGGTACAATGAGCAGTTCTTC.

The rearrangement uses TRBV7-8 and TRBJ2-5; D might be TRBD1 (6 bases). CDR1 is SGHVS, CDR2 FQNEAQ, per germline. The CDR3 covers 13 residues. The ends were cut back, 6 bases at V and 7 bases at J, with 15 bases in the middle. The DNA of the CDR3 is TGTGCCAGCAGTGAAACCAGGGGCTGGACCCAGTACTTC. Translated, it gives CASSETRGWTQYF.

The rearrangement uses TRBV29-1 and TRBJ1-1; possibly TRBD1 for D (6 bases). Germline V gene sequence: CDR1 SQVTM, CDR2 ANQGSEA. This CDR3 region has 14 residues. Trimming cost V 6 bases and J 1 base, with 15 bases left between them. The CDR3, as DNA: TGCAGCGTGAGGAAGGGGGTGCCGAACACTGAAGCTTTCTTT. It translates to CSVRKGVPNTEAFF.

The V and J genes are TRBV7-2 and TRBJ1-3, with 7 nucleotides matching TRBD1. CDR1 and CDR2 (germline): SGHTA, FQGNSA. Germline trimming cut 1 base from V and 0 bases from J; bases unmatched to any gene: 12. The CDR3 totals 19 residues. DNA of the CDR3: TGTGCCAGCAGCTTAGTGGACAGGCCGGTGCGCGCCTCTGGAAACACCATATATTTT. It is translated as CASSLVDRPVRASGNTIYF.

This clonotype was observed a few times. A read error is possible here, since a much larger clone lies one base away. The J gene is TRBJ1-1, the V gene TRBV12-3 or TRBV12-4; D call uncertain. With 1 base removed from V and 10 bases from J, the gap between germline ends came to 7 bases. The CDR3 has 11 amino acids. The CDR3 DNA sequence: TGTGCCAGCAGTTTAGGTGGTGGAGCTTTCTTT. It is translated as CASSLGGGAFF.

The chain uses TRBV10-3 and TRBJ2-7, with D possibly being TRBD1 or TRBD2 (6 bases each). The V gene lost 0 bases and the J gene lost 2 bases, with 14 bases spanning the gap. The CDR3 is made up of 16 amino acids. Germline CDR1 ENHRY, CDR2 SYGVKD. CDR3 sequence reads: CAISESGGRPAYEQYF. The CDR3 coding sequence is TGTGCCATCAGTGAGTCGGGGGGCCGTCCGGCCTACGAGCAGTACTTC.

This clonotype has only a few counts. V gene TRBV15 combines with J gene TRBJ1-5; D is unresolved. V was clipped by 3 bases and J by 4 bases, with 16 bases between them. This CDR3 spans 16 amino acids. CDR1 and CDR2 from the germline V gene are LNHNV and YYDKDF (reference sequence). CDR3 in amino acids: CATSRDLDLWNQPQHF. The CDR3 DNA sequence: TGTGCCACCAGCAGGGATCTGGACCTGTGGAATCAGCCCCAGCATTTT.

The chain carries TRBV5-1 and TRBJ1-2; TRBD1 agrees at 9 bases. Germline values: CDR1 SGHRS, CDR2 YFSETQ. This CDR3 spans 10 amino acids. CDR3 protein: CVTGGFGYTF. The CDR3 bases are TGCGTAACAGGGGGCTTTGGCTACACCTTC. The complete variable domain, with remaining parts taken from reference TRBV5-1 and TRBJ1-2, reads KAGVTQTPRYLIKTRGQQVTLSCSPISGHRSVSWYQQTPGQGLQFLFEYFSETQRNKGNFPGRFSGRQFSNSRSEMNVSTLELGDSALYLCVTGGFGYTFGSGTRLTVV.

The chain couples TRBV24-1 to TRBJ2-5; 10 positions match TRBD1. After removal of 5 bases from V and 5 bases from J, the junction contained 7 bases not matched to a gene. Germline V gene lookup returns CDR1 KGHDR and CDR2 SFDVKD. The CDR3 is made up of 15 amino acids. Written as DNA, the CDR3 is TGTGCCACCAGTGCCTTACCGGGACAGGGGGAGACCCAGTACTTC. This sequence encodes CATSALPGQGETQYF.

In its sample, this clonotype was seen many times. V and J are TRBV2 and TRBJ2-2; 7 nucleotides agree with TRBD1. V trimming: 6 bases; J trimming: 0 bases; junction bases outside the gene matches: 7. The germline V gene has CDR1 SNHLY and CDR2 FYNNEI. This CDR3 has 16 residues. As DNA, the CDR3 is TGTGCCAGCAGCCTCGCCGGGACAGCGAACACCGGGGAGCTGTTTTTT. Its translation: CASSLAGTANTGELFF.

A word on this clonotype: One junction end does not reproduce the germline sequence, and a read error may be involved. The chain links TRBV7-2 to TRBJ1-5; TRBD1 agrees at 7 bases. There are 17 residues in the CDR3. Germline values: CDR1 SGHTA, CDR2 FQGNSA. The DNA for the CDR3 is TGTGCCGGCAGCCAAAATCAGGGGGGTAAGGGGGATCAGCCCCAGCATTTT. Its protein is CAGSQNQGGKGDQPQHF. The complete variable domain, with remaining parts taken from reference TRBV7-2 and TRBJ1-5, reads GAGVSQSPSNKVTEKGKDVELRCDPISGHTALYWYRQSLGQGLEFLIYFQGNSAPDKSGLPSDRFSAERTGGSVSTLTIQRTQQEDSAVYLCAGSQNQGGKGDQPQHFGDGTRLSIL.

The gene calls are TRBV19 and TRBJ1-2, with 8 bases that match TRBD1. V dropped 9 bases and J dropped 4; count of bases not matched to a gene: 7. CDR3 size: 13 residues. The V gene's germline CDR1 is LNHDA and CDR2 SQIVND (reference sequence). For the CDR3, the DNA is TGTGCCAGCGATCGGACAGGGAGCTATGGCTACACCTTC. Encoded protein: CASDRTGSYGYTF.

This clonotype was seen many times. CDR3 sequence: CSAREGGGVNEKLFF. CDR3 DNA sequence: TGCAGTGCTAGAGAGGGGGGGGGCGTTAATGAAAAACTGTTTTTT. The chain couples TRBV20-1 to TRBJ1-4, with a weak D call TRBD1 (6 bases). This CDR3 is 15 amino acids long. Deletions cut 0 bases from V and 4 bases from J, with 12 bases between. CDR1 is DFQATT, CDR2 SNEGSKA, per germline (reference sequence).

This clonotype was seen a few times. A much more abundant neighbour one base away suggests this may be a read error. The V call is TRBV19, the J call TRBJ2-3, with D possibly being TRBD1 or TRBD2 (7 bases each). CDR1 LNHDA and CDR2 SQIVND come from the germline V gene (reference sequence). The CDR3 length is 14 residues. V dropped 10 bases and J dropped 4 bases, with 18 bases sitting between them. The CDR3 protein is CATRSGGGPDTQYF. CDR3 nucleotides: TGTGCCACTAGGTCAGGGGGGGGCCCAGATACGCAGTATTTT. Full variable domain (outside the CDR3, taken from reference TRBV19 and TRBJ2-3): DGGITQSPKYLFRKEGQNVTLSCEQNLNHDAMYWYRQDPGQGLRLIYYSQIVNDFQKGDIAEGYSVSREKKESFPLTVTSAQKNPTAFYLCATRSGGGPDTQYFGPGTRLTVL.

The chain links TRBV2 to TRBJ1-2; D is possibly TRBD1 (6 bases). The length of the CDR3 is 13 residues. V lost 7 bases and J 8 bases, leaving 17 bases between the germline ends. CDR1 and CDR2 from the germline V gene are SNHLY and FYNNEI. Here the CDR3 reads CASTDRQETGYTF. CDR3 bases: TGTGCCAGCACCGACCGACAGGAGACGGGCTACACCTTC.

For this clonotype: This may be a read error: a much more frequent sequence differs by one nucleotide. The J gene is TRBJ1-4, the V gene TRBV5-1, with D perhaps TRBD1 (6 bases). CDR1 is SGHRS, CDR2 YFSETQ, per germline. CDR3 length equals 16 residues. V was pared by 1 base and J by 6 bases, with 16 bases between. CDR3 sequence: CASSLSDGGRHEKLFF. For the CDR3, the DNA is TGCGCCAGCAGCTTGAGCGATGGGGGGCGGCATGAAAAACTGTTTTTT.

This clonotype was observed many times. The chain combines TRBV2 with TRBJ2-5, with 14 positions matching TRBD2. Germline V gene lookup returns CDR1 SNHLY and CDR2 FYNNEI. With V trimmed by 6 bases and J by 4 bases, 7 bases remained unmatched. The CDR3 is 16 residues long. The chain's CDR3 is CASRTSGGASVETQYF. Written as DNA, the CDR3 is TGTGCCAGCAGGACTAGCGGGGGGGCCTCGGTAGAGACCCAGTACTTC.

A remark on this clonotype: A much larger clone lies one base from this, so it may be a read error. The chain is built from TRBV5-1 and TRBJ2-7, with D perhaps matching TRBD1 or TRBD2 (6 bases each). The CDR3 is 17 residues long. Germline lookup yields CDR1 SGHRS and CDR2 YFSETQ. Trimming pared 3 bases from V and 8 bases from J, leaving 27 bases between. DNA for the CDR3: TGCGCCAGCAGCTCCTTGGGGGGTGCCAGGGGCGGCGACAAGCAGTACTTC. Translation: CASSSLGGARGGDKQYF.

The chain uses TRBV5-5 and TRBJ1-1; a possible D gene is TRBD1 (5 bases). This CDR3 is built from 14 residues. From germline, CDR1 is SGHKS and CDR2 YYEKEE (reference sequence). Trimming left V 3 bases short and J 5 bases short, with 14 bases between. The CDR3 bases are TGTGCCAGCAGCTGGGGGACGCAAAATACTGAAGCTTTCTTT. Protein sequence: CASSWGTQNTEAFF.

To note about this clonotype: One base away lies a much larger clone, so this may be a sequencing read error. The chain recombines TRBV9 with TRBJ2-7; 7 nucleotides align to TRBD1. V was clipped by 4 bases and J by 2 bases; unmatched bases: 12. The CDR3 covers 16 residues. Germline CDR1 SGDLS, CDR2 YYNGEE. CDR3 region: CASSIGATGSTYEQYF. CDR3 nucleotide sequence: TGTGCCAGCAGCATAGGGGCGACAGGGAGTACCTACGAGCAGTACTTC.

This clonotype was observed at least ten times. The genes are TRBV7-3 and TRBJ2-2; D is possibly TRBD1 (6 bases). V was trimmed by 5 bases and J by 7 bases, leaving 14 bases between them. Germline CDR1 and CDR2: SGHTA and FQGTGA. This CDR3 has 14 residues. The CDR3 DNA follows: TGTGCCAGCAGCCCATTAATAGGGGGCGGGGAGCTGTTTTTT. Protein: CASSPLIGGGELFF.

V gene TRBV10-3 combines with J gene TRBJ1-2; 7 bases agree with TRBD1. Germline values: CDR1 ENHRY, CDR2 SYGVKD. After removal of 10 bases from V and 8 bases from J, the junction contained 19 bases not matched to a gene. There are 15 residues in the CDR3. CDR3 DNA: TGTGCCAGCTCCTTAGGGGGACAGCCTACAGGGGGCTACACCTTC. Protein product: CASSLGGQPTGGYTF.

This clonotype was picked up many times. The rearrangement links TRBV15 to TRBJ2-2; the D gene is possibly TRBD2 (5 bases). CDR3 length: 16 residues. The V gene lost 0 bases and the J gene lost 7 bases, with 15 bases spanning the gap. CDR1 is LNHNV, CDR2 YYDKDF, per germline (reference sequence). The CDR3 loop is CATSRESSPKGGELFF. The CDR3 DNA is TGTGCCACCAGCAGAGAGTCTAGCCCAAAGGGCGGGGAGCTGTTTTTT.

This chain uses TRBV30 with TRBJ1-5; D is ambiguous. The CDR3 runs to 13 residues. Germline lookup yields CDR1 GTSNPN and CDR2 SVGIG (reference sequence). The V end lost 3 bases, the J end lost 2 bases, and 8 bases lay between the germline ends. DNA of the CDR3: TGTGCCTGGAGGGGAGTGGGCAATCAGCCCCAGCATTTT. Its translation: CAWRGVGNQPQHF.

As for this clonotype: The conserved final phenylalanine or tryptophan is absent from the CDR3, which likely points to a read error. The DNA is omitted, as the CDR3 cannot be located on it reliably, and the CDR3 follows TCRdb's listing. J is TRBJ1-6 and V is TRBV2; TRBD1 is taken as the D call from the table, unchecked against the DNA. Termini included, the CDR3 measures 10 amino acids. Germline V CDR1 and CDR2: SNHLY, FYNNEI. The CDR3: CASSGGDRKL.

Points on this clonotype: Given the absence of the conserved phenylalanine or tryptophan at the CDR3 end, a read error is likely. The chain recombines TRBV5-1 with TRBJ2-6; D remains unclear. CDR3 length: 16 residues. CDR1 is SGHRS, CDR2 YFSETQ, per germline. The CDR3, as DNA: TGTGCCAGCAGCTTGCGACGGCACTCTGGGGCCAACGTCCTGACTCCA. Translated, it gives CASSLRRHSGANVLTP.

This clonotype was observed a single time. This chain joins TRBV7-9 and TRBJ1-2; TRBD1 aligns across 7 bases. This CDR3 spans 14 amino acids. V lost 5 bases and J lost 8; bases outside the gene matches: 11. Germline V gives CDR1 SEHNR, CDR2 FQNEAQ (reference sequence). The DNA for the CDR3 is TGTGCCAGCAGCGACCAACAGGGGTTGTTGGGCTACACCTTC. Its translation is CASSDQQGLLGYTF.

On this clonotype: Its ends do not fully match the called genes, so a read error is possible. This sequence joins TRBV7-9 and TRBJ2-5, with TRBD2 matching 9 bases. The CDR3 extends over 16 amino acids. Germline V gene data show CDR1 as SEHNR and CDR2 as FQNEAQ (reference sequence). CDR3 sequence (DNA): TGTGCCAGCAGCCCAGGGATAGCGGGGGACGGCGAGACCCAGCACTTC. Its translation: CASSPGIAGDGETQHF.